This passage covers 14 T cell receptor beta chains from one sample sequenced in a study of cytomegalovirus exposure and HLA in healthy donors. The study ran its PCR with 60 Vbeta and 13 Jbeta primers. Repertoires were generated with immunoSEQ multiplex PCR, while TCRdb's copy carries only in-frame clones and drops some. The table lists roughly 110,000 clones, 65% to 85% of them singletons. The material sequenced was PBMCs. Receptors were obtained from a male donor in good health and CMV-seropositive.

V and J are TRBV7-9 and TRBJ2-7, with TRBD2 matching 8 bases. Germline-derived CDR1 and CDR2 are SEHNR and FQNEAQ (reference sequence). This CDR3 has 15 amino acids. Germline trimming cut 3 bases from V and 5 bases from J; bases unmatched to any gene: 9. DNA of the CDR3: TGTGCCAGCAGCTTGCACGGGGGGGTCACGGACGAGCAGTACTTC. It codes for CASSLHGGVTDEQYF.

In this sample, this clone turned up a few times. The J gene is TRBJ1-5, the V gene TRBV5-6, with 8 bases fitting TRBD1. V shed 4 bases, J shed 7 bases, and the junction held 10 bases outside the gene matches. CDR3 length equals 15 residues. Germline V lookup: CDR1 SGHDT, CDR2 YYEEEE. The CDR3 reads CASSRFGQGEQPQHF. In DNA, the CDR3 is TGTGCCAGCAGCCGATTCGGACAGGGTGAGCAGCCCCAGCATTTT.

Remarks on this clone: The same CDR3 also results from other DNA sequences found in this sample. This rearrangement joins TRBV5-1 to TRBJ1-5; D is perhaps TRBD1 (6 bases). The CDR3 has 15 amino acids. Trimming took off 0 bases at V and 2 bases at J, with 9 bases between the two ends. Germline V CDR1 and CDR2: SGHRS, YFSETQ. For the CDR3, the DNA is TGCGCCAGCAGCTTGGAAGGGGGGGGCAATCAGCCCCAGCATTTT. This gives the protein CASSLEGGGNQPQHF. Using reference TRBV5-1 and TRBJ1-5 for the parts outside the CDR3, the full variable domain is KAGVTQTPRYLIKTRGQQVTLSCSPISGHRSVSWYQQTPGQGLQFLFEYFSETQRNKGNFPGRFSGRQFSNSRSEMNVSTLELGDSALYLCASSLEGGGNQPQHFGDGTRLSIL.

This chain connects TRBV18 to TRBJ1-1; possibly TRBD1 for D (6 bases). Germline loops: CDR1 KGHSH, CDR2 LQKENI. The CDR3 runs 14 residues. V was shortened by 3 bases and J by 5 bases, with 13 bases between the two germline ends. This CDR3 is CASSPNRAVTEAFF. The CDR3 DNA reads TGTGCCAGCTCACCGAACAGGGCTGTAACTGAAGCTTTCTTT.

The chain joins TRBV9 to TRBJ1-2; perhaps TRBD1 as D (6 bases). Trimming removed 3 bases at V and 8 bases at J, with 17 bases between. The CDR3 loop spans 14 amino acids. Germline CDR1 is SGDLS and CDR2 is YYNGEE. CDR3 in DNA: TGTGCCAGCAGCGACGGGGGGGGGCGCGCCGGCTACACCTTC. Translated: CASSDGGGRAGYTF.

The count of this clone is one. The CDR3 spells CASSLDPGGIGEQFF. The CDR3 DNA follows: TGTGCCAGCAGCTTAGACCCAGGGGGAATTGGTGAGCAGTTCTTC. The chain joins TRBV11-2 to TRBJ2-1; 7 bases agree with TRBD1. CDR1 is SGHAT, CDR2 FQNNGV, per germline. V shed 0 bases, J shed 9 bases, and the junction held 8 bases outside the gene matches. CDR3 size: 15 residues.

This clone turned up a few times. The rearrangement uses TRBV4-3 and TRBJ2-2, with TRBD2 as a possible D gene (5 bases). Germline CDR1 is LGHNA and CDR2 is YSLEER. Trimming pared 0 bases from V and 6 bases from J, leaving 11 bases between. The CDR3 length is 15 residues. CDR3 sequence (DNA): TGCGCCAGCAGCCAAGAGGGCCTTAGCGCCGGGGAGCTGTTTTTT. This gives the protein CASSQEGLSAGELFF.

This clone has more than one count but fewer than ten. The chain is built from TRBV9 and TRBJ1-2; 10 bases agree with TRBD1. Germline values: CDR1 SGDLS, CDR2 YYNGEE. CDR3 length equals 14 residues. The junction had 3 bases not matched to a gene; V was cut back by 4 bases and J by 3 bases. CDR3 nucleotides: TGTGCCAGCAGCCCAGGACAGGGGGACTATGGCTACACCTTC. This sequence encodes CASSPGQGDYGYTF.

The chain has TRBV5-4 and TRBJ1-2, with 7 nucleotides matching TRBD1. The germline V gene encodes CDR1 SGHNT and CDR2 YYREEE (reference sequence). Germline trimming cut 7 bases from V and 6 bases from J; bases unmatched to any gene: 9. The CDR3 is 13 amino acids. The CDR3 bases are TGTGCCAGCCGAGGGGGCCAACCAGATGGCTACACCTTC. Amino acids: CASRGGQPDGYTF.

With respect to this clone: Other DNA sequences of this sample code for an identical CDR3. This sequence joins TRBV27 and TRBJ2-7, with 8 bases aligning to TRBD1. With V trimmed by 5 bases and J by 3 bases, 6 bases remained unmatched. The CDR3 has 14 residues. The V gene's germline CDR1 is MNHEY and CDR2 SMNVEV (reference sequence). The CDR3 sequence is CASSPRQGSYEQYF. The DNA for the CDR3 is TGTGCCAGCAGTCCACGACAGGGGAGCTACGAGCAGTACTTC.

The rearrangement uses TRBV7-3 and TRBJ2-3; 9 nucleotides agree with TRBD1. The V gene end was trimmed by 5 bases and the J gene end by 2 bases; junction bases not matched to a gene: 5. CDR1 is SGHTA and CDR2 is FQGTGA in the germline V gene. CDR3 length: 15 amino acids. In DNA, the CDR3 is TGTGCCAGCAGCCAAGGGACAGGGAACACAGATACGCAGTATTTT. Residues: CASSQGTGNTDTQYF.

The rearrangement links TRBV29-1 to TRBJ2-3; the match to TRBD1 covers 8 bases. Looked up from germline, CDR1 is SQVTM and CDR2 is ANQGSEA. The CDR3 has 12 amino acids. V gave up 6 bases and J gave up 6 bases; unmatched junction bases: 5. CDR3 DNA: TGCAGCGTAGGACAGGGCGGCGATACGCAGTATTTT. This codes for CSVGQGGDTQYF.

V and J are TRBV6-5 and TRBJ1-1; no reliable D call. V lost 8 bases, J lost 6 bases, and 7 bases lay in between. CDR1 and CDR2 from the germline V gene are MNHEY and SVGAGI. The CDR3 contains 10 residues. This CDR3 is CASGKAEAFF. For the CDR3, the DNA is TGTGCCAGCGGCAAAGCTGAAGCTTTCTTT.

CDR3 nucleotides: TGTGCCATCAGGATGGGACAGGTTATAGGTGAGCAGTTCTTC. Translating it yields CAIRMGQVIGEQFF. This chain joins TRBV10-3 and TRBJ2-1; the match to TRBD1 covers 8 bases. Germline V CDR1 and CDR2: ENHRY, SYGVKD. V was pared by 6 bases and J by 9 bases, with 10 bases of the junction left unmatched. This CDR3 spans 14 amino acids.